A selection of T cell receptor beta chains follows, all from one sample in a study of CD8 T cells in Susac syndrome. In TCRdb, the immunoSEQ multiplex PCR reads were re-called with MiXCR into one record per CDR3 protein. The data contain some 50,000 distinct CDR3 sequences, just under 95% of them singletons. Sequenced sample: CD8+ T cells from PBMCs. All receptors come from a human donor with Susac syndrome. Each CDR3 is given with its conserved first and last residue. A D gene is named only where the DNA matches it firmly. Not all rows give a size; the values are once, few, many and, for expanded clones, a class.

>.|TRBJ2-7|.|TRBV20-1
CSANSGSTSYEQYF
TGCAGTGCTAACAGTGGTTCTACCTCCTACGAGCAGTACTTC
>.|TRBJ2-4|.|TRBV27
CASSTRTGSIQYF
TGTGCCAGCAGTACCCGGACCGGGAGCATTCAGTACTTC
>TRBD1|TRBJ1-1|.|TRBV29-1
CSVVSGTGRGHPYTEAFF
TGCAGCGTTGTAAGTGGGACAGGGCGGGGGCATCCGTACACTGAAGCTTTCTTT
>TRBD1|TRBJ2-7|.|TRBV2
CASRTGDRPYEQYF
TGTGCCAGCAGGACCGGGGACAGACCCTACGAGCAGTACTTC
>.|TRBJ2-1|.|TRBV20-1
CSAPTGRDYNEQFF
TGCAGTGCCCCGACAGGGAGGGACTACAATGAGCAGTTCTTC
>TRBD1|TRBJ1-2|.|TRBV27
CASSIWGTDRAGYTF
TGTGCCAGCAGCATTTGGGGGACAGACAGGGCTGGCTACACCTTC
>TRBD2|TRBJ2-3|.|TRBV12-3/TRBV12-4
CASSPSGGSDTQYF
TGTGCCAGCAGTCCTAGCGGGGGGTCAGATACGCAGTATTTT
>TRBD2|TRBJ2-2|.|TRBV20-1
CSASWPGAGGRLAGELFF
TGCAGTGCTAGTTGGCCTGGGGCGGGGGGGCGTTTGGCCGGGGAGCTGTTTTTT
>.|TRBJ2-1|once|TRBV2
CASSHPRVSSYNEQFF
TGTGCCAGCAGTCACCCCAGGGTAAGCTCCTACAATGAGCAGTTCTTC
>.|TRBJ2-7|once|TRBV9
CASSPQRGDDEQYF
TGTGCCAGCAGCCCCCAGAGAGGGGACGACGAGCAGTACTTC
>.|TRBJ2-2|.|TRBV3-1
CASSQHVVVRMTSTGELFF
TGTGCCAGCAGCCAACACGTTGTAGTGCGGATGACAAGCACCGGGGAGCTGTTTTTT
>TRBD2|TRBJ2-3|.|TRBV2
CASSGSGVVTDTQYF
TGTGCCAGCAGTGGTAGCGGGGTAGTAACAGATACGCAGTATTTT
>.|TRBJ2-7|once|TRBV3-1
CASSQEWEQYF
TGTGCCAGCAGCCAGGAGTGGGAGCAGTACTTC
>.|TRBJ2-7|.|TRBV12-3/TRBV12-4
CASRSGSYEQYF
TGTGCCAGCAGGTCCGGCTCCTACGAGCAGTACTTC
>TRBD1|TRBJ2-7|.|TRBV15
CATRGDRGTYEQYF
TGTGCCACCAGAGGGGACAGGGGAACCTACGAGCAGTACTTC
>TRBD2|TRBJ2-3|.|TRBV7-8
CASVSGAADTQYF
TGTGCCAGCGTTAGCGGGGCGGCAGATACGCAGTATTTT
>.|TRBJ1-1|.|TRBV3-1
CASSLGGGEWTEAFF
TGTGCCAGCAGCTTAGGCGGGGGAGAGTGGACTGAAGCTTTCTTT
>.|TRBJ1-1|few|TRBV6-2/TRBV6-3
CASSYSMNTEAFF
TGTGCCAGCAGTTACTCGATGAACACTGAAGCTTTCTTT
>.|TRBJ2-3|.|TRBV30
CAWSLSAGTDTQYF
TGTGCCTGGAGTTTGTCGGCAGGCACAGATACGCAGTATTTT
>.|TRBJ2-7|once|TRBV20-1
CSARDVFSSDYEQYF
TGCAGTGCTAGGGACGTCTTCAGCTCCGACTACGAGCAGTACTTC
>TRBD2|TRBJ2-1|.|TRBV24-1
CATSDRTSGPGEQFF
TGTGCCACCAGTGATCGGACTAGCGGTCCCGGGGAGCAGTTCTTC
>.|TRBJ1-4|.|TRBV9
CASSVVPGTEKLFF
TGTGCCAGCAGCGTAGTTCCAGGTACTGAAAAACTGTTTTTT
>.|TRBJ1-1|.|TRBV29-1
CSGEGGGDTEAFF
TGCAGCGGAGAGGGGGGCGGCGACACTGAAGCTTTCTTT
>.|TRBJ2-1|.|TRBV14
CASSQAWGPYNEQFF
TGTGCCAGCAGCCAAGCGTGGGGGCCCTACAATGAGCAGTTCTTC
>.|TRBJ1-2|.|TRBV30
CAWDSSANYGYTF
TGTGCCTGGGACAGTTCAGCTAACTATGGCTACACCTTC
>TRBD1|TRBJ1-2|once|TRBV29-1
CSVVAGGQNYGYTF
TGCAGCGTCGTCGCAGGGGGACAGAACTATGGCTACACCTTC
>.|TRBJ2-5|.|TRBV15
CATSRVAGMETQYF
TGTGCCACCAGCAGAGTGGCAGGGATGGAGACCCAGTACTTC
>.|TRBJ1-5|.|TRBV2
CASSEVVSQPQHF
TGTGCCAGCAGTGAAGTGGTCAGTCAGCCCCAGCATTTT
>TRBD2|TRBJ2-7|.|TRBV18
CASSGLAGVISYEQYF
TGTGCCAGCTCGGGACTAGCGGGGGTGATCTCCTACGAGCAGTACTTC
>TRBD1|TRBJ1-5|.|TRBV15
CATDRGKIQQPQHF
TGTGCCACTGACAGGGGCAAAATTCAGCAGCCCCAGCATTTT
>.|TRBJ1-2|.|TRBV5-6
CASSVTEIYGYTF
TGTGCCAGCAGCGTGACGGAAATCTATGGCTACACCTTC
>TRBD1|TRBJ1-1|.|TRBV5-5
CASSPGQEAFF
TGTGCCAGCAGCCCGGGACAGGAAGCTTTCTTT
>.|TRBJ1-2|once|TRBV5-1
CASSSLTVPNYGYTF
TGCGCCAGCAGCTCCCTGACAGTCCCTAACTATGGCTACACCTTC
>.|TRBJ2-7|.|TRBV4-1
CASSQLRATDEQYF
TGCGCCAGCAGCCAACTCCGCGCTACCGACGAGCAGTACTTC
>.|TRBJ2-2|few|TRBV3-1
CASSLEGGPGELFF
TGTGCCAGCAGCCTCGAAGGGGGACCCGGGGAGCTGTTTTTT
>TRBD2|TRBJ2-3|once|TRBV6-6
CASSYFGGATDTQYF
TGTGCCAGCAGTTACTTCGGGGGGGCTACAGATACGCAGTATTTT
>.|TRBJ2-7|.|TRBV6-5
CASSYSGGLGDEQYF
TGTGCCAGCAGTTACTCGGGGGGTTTAGGGGACGAGCAGTACTTC
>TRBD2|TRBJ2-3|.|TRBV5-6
CASSPTSGGDTQYF
TGTGCCAGCAGCCCGACTAGCGGGGGAGATACGCAGTATTTT
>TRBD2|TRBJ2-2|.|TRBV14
CASSNPGLANTGELFF
TGTGCCAGCAGCAACCCGGGACTAGCGAACACCGGGGAGCTGTTTTTT
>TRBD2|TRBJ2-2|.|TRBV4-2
CASSHVSGAGGELFF
TGTGCCAGCAGCCACGTTAGCGGGGCGGGCGGGGAGCTGTTTTTT
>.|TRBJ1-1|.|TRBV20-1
CSATTGFPSNTEAFF
TGCAGTGCCACAACAGGGTTCCCCTCGAACACTGAAGCTTTCTTT
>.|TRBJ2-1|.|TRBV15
CATSRDRVNTYNEQFF
TGTGCCACCAGCAGAGATCGAGTCAACACCTACAATGAGCAGTTCTTC
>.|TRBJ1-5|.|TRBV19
CASSIGADRNQPQHF
TGTGCCAGTAGTATAGGAGCCGACCGCAATCAGCCCCAGCATTTT
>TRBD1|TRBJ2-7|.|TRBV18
CASSPPRDSPYEQYF
TGTGCCAGCTCACCACCTCGGGACAGCCCCTACGAGCAGTACTTC
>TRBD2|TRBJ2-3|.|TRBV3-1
CASSQSTSATTQYF
TGTGCCAGCAGCCAATCGACTAGCGCTACTACGCAGTATTTT
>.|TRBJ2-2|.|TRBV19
CASSKAGELFF
TGTGCCAGTAGTAAGGCCGGGGAGCTGTTTTTT
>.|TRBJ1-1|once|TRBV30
CAWDGGIDTEAFF
TGTGCCTGGGATGGGGGAATTGACACTGAAGCTTTCTTT
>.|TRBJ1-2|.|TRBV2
CASGARHYGYTF
TGTGCCAGCGGGGCCAGACACTATGGCTACACCTTC
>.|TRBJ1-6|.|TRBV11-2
CASSLAGPRDNSPLHF
TGTGCCAGCAGCTTAGCGGGGCCCAGGGATAATTCACCCCTCCACTTT
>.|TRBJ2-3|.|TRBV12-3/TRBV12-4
CASRPLRDTQYF
TGTGCCAGCAGACCCCTTAGGGATACGCAGTATTTT
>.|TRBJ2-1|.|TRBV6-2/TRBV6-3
CAHLTGHNEQFF
TGTGCCCACCTAACAGGGCACAATGAGCAGTTCTTC
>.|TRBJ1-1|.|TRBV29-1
CSVEDGRNTEAFF
TGCAGCGTTGAAGATGGCAGGAACACTGAAGCTTTCTTT
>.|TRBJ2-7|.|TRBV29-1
CSARAAEHYEQYF
TGCAGCGCCCGAGCGGCAGAACACTACGAGCAGTACTTC